This T cell receptor beta chain derives from a study of blood T cell repertoires in COVID-19. Study summary: Acute and convalescent COVID-19 specimens originated in the United States, Italy and Spain. Nucleic acid was either cDNA or gDNA, and it came from T cells, B-cell-depleted T cells, or PBMCs.

Original analysis: Amplification with reference gene primers provided the estimates of nucleated cell counts. Data came from immunoSEQ multiplex PCR; TCRdb stores just in-frame clones and leaves some out. V, J and clone size are taken as reported in that table, and D and trimming were inferred from the DNA itself. The table lists about 130,000 clones, about 86% of them singletons. The J segment lost 5 bases and the V segment lost 0 bases, leaving 3 bases of the junction unmatched. From germline, CDR1 is SGHRS and CDR2 YFSETQ. This CDR3 is 14 amino acids long. The receptor was derived from a woman aged 45 to 65 with acute or convalescent COVID-19. Material: peripheral blood. The genes are TRBV5-1 and TRBJ1-1; 8 bases map to TRBD1. As DNA, the CDR3 is TGCGCCAGCAGCTTGGGTCAGGGGGCAACTGAAGCTTTCTTT. Translation: CASSLGQGATEAFF.